A selection of T cell receptor beta chains follows, all from one sample in a study of shared T cell receptors in the human thymus. Generated by immunoSEQ multiplex PCR, the TCRdb table keeps only in-frame clones and is missing some. The table records hundreds of thousands of clones, over 90% of them present only once. Sequenced: thymocytes. All receptors come from a human donor. Both conserved end residues are part of each CDR3. Fields, in order: CDR3 protein, CDR3 DNA, J gene, V gene, clone size, D gene. The D gene is left open where the match is weak. Some rows mark clone size as missing; the rest say once, few, many or name a class of expanded clone.

CDR3: CASSLQQGPLPFSNQPQHF; DNA: TGTGCCAGCAGTCTACAACAGGGGCCACTCCCCTTTAGCAATCAGCCCCAGCATTTT; J: TRBJ1-5; V: TRBV28; size: -; D: TRBD1
CDR3: CASSIAETGNDEQYF; DNA: TGTGCCAGTAGTATAGCCGAGACAGGGAACGACGAGCAGTACTTC; J: TRBJ2-7; V: TRBV19; size: -; D: TRBD1
CDR3: CASSFPSGVKVAYEQYF; DNA: TGTGCCAGCAGTTTCCCGAGCGGGGTTAAAGTGGCCTACGAGCAGTACTTC; J: TRBJ2-7; V: TRBV28; size: -; D: TRBD2
CDR3: CASSWMDWDGTEAFF; DNA: TGTGCCAGCAGCTGGATGGACTGGGATGGTACTGAAGCTTTCTTT; J: TRBJ1-1; V: TRBV5-8; size: -; D: -
CDR3: CASSPRDRFDYEQYF; DNA: TGTGCCAGCTCACCACGTGACAGGTTTGACTACGAGCAGTACTTC; J: TRBJ2-7; V: TRBV18; size: -; D: -
CDR3: CAIRGDTVDYGYTF; DNA: TGTGCCATCAGAGGGGACACAGTGGACTATGGCTACACCTTC; J: TRBJ1-2; V: TRBV10-3; size: once; D: -
CDR3: CASSLSWVWGNEKLFF; DNA: TGTGCCAGCAGCTTGAGCTGGGTGTGGGGAAATGAAAAACTGTTTTTT; J: TRBJ1-4; V: TRBV7-8; size: -; D: -
CDR3: CASSRLAGVRTGELFF; DNA: TGTGCCAGCAGCCGACTAGCGGGAGTCAGGACCGGGGAGCTGTTTTTT; J: TRBJ2-2; V: TRBV7-2; size: -; D: TRBD2
CDR3: CASRPSGTSGSRDIQYF; DNA: TGTGCCAGCAGACCCTCCGGGACTAGCGGGAGTAGGGACATTCAGTACTTC; J: TRBJ2-4; V: TRBV27; size: -; D: TRBD2
CDR3: CASSLEAYEQYF; DNA: TGTGCCAGCTCACTAGAGGCCTACGAGCAGTACTTC; J: TRBJ2-7; V: TRBV5-6; size: -; D: -
CDR3: CASSPIGDNEQFF; DNA: TGTGCCAGTAGTCCTATAGGGGACAATGAGCAGTTCTTC; J: TRBJ2-1; V: TRBV19; size: -; D: -
CDR3: CASSFNRGSRETQYF; DNA: TGTGCCAGCAGCTTTAACAGGGGCAGTCGGGAGACCCAGTACTTC; J: TRBJ2-5; V: TRBV7-9; size: -; D: TRBD1
CDR3: CASSVGTSGLDTQYF; DNA: TGTGCCAGCAGTGTGGGGACTAGCGGCCTAGATACGCAGTATTTT; J: TRBJ2-3; V: TRBV2; size: -; D: TRBD2
CDR3: CASRQGSGSGNTIYF; DNA: TGTGCCAGCAGACAGGGTTCAGGGTCAGGAAACACCATATATTTT; J: TRBJ1-3; V: TRBV2; size: -; D: -
CDR3: CAWDNTGGGSYNEQFF; DNA: TGTGCCTGGGATAATACAGGGGGGGGCTCCTACAATGAGCAGTTCTTC; J: TRBJ2-1; V: TRBV30; size: -; D: -
CDR3: CASRPPGQSSNQPQHF; DNA: TGTGCCAGCAGACCCCCCGGACAGAGTAGCAATCAGCCCCAGCATTTT; J: TRBJ1-5; V: TRBV28; size: -; D: -
CDR3: CASSLVGSGEQFF; DNA: TGCGCCAGCAGCTTGGTGGGAAGTGGTGAGCAGTTCTTC; J: TRBJ2-1; V: TRBV5-1; size: -; D: -
CDR3: CASSAPGGGKLTDTQYF; DNA: TGTGCCAGCAGTGCCCCGGGTGGGGGGAAGCTTACAGATACGCAGTATTTT; J: TRBJ2-3; V: TRBV27; size: -; D: -
CDR3: CASSQNRGRRDGYTF; DNA: TGCGCCAGCAGCCAAAACAGGGGGCGGCGGGATGGCTACACCTTC; J: TRBJ1-2; V: TRBV4-3; size: -; D: TRBD1
CDR3: CASSQDGRGCTEAFF; DNA: TGCGCCAGCAGCCAAGATGGCAGGGGGTGCACTGAAGCTTTCTTT; J: TRBJ1-1; V: TRBV4-3; size: -; D: TRBD1
CDR3: CASSLGQVGGYGYTF; DNA: TGTGCCAGCAGCTTAGGACAGGTTGGAGGCTATGGCTACACCTTC; J: TRBJ1-2; V: TRBV7-4; size: -; D: -
CDR3: CASTNIRPITADTQYF; DNA: TGTGCCAGCACGAACATCAGGCCGATTACCGCAGATACGCAGTATTTT; J: TRBJ2-3; V: TRBV13; size: -; D: -
CDR3: CASNGGGVGTDTQYF; DNA: TGTGCCAGCAACGGTGGGGGAGTTGGCACAGATACGCAGTATTTT; J: TRBJ2-3; V: TRBV27; size: -; D: -
CDR3: CASIALAGGHEQYF; DNA: TGTGCCAGCATCGCTCTAGCGGGAGGCCACGAGCAGTACTTC; J: TRBJ2-7; V: TRBV27; size: -; D: TRBD2
CDR3: CASSRDSNTEAFF; DNA: TGTGCCAGCAGCCGGGACAGCAACACTGAAGCTTTCTTT; J: TRBJ1-1; V: TRBV11-1; size: -; D: TRBD1
CDR3: CASSFSQSRTRFSGAFF; DNA: TGCGCCAGCAGCTTCTCCCAAAGCCGAACACGGTTCTCTGGGGCTTTCTTT; J: TRBJ1-1; V: TRBV5-1; size: -; D: -
CDR3: CASSRLWGNYGYTF; DNA: TGTGCTAGCAGCCGCCTGTGGGGGAACTATGGCTACACCTTC; J: TRBJ1-2; V: TRBV7-7; size: -; D: -